The next 23 T cell receptor beta chains were all read from a single sample in a study of blood T cell repertoires in COVID-19. TCRdb's table, derived via immunoSEQ multiplex PCR, lists solely in-frame clones and lacks some. The sample has about 270,000 clones, about 85% seen once; the top ten hold around 3%. Sequencing input: PBMCs or T cells enriched from blood (not recorded which). Receptors were obtained from a woman in her forties or fifties who had recovered from COVID-19.

The chain combines TRBV7-3 with TRBJ2-1, with D possibly being TRBD2 (5 bases). Germline V gene sequence: CDR1 SGHTA, CDR2 FQGTGA. The CDR3 loop spans 14 amino acids. Trimming cost V 0 bases and J 3 bases, with 6 bases left between them. The CDR3 is CASSLTRDYNEQFF. CDR3 nucleotides: TGTGCCAGCAGCTTAACCCGGGACTACAATGAGCAGTTCTTC.

The rearrangement joins TRBV7-9 to TRBJ2-7; 9 bases fit TRBD1. Germline CDR1 SEHNR, CDR2 FQNEAQ (reference sequence). J gave up 6 bases and V 5 bases, and 8 bases lay outside the gene matches. This CDR3 is 14 amino acids long. CDR3 coding DNA: TGTGCCAGCAGCCCCGGGACAGGGTCTGCCGAGCAGTACTTC. The encoded protein is CASSPGTGSAEQYF.

In the case of this clone: Additional DNA sequences in this sample encode the identical CDR3. The gene calls are TRBV5-1 and TRBJ1-6, with 7 bases lining up with TRBD1. The V segment lost 2 bases and the J segment 5 bases; nucleotides outside the gene matches: 4. CDR1 is SGHRS, CDR2 YFSETQ, per germline. There are 15 residues in the CDR3. The CDR3 coding sequence is TGCGCCAGCAGCTTAGAGGACAGGAATAATTCACCCCTCCACTTT. As protein: CASSLEDRNNSPLHF. The full variable domain, rest sourced from reference TRBV5-1 and TRBJ1-6, is KAGVTQTPRYLIKTRGQQVTLSCSPISGHRSVSWYQQTPGQGLQFLFEYFSETQRNKGNFPGRFSGRQFSNSRSEMNVSTLELGDSALYLCASSLEDRNNSPLHFGNGTRLTVT.

V usage is TRBV28 and J usage is TRBJ1-2; 9 bases are a match to TRBD1. The germline CDR1 and CDR2 sequences are MDHEN and SYDVKM. Germline trimming cut 2 bases from V and 11 bases from J; bases unmatched to any gene: 6. The CDR3 has 13 amino acids. As DNA, the CDR3 is TGTGCCAGCAGTTTAGGACGGGACAGGGTTTACACCTTC. This sequence encodes CASSLGRDRVYTF.

V usage is TRBV6-2 or TRBV6-3 and J usage is TRBJ1-2, with D uncertain. CDR1 is MNHEY, CDR2 SVGEGT, per germline. The length of the CDR3 is 18 residues. Trimming stripped 2 bases from V and 0 bases from J, with 19 bases between. The DNA for the CDR3 is TGTGCCAGCAGTTACAGGATTATGAGGAATACGACTAACTATGGCTACACCTTC. It translates to CASSYRIMRNTTNYGYTF.

This clone was picked up one time. The CDR3 loop reads CASSVLVEAFF. In DNA, the CDR3 is TGTGCCAGCAGTGTACTCGTTGAAGCTTTCTTT. The V gene is TRBV2, the J gene TRBJ1-1, with unresolved D. The CDR3 runs 11 residues. Germline-derived CDR1 and CDR2 are SNHLY and FYNNEI. V was pared by 4 bases and J by 7 bases, with 7 bases between.

The chain carries TRBV7-9 and TRBJ1-1; D is unresolved. CDR1 is SEHNR and CDR2 is FQNEAQ in the germline V gene (reference sequence). With 2 bases removed from V and 0 bases from J, the gap between germline ends came to 4 bases. The CDR3 covers 13 residues. The CDR3 DNA follows: TGTGCCAGCAGCTTAACAGTGAACACTGAAGCTTTCTTT. Protein product: CASSLTVNTEAFF.

The chain couples TRBV29-1 to TRBJ2-7; 8 bases align to TRBD2. CDR1 is SQVTM and CDR2 is ANQGSEA in the germline V gene. The CDR3 totals 14 residues. V dropped 6 bases and J dropped 5; count of bases not matched to a gene: 12. The DNA for the CDR3 is TGCAGCGTGAAAGCGGGAGTGAGCTTCGACGAGCAGTACTTC. The encoded protein is CSVKAGVSFDEQYF.

The chain joins TRBV6-5 to TRBJ1-2; TRBD1 aligns across 10 bases. The germline CDR1 and CDR2 sequences are MNHEY and SVGAGI. The junction had 6 bases not matched to a gene; V was cut back by 0 bases and J by 8 bases. This CDR3 is built from 15 residues. The CDR3 is CASSYSRTGGNGYTF. CDR3 DNA sequence: TGTGCCAGCAGTTACTCCCGGACAGGGGGGAACGGCTACACCTTC.

This clone was observed once. The chain is built from TRBV30 and TRBJ2-6; no clear D gene. CDR3 size: 14 residues. Deletions cut 2 bases from V and 1 base from J, with 6 bases between. Looked up from germline, CDR1 is GTSNPN and CDR2 is SVGIG (reference sequence). The CDR3, as DNA: TGTGCCTGGAGTTCCTTATCTGGGGCCAACGTCCTGACTTTC. Protein product: CAWSSLSGANVLTF.

The V gene is TRBV14, the J gene TRBJ1-2; a weak D match, TRBD1 (5 bases). Trimming shortened V by 4 bases and J by 0 bases, and 9 bases separated the two germline ends. The CDR3 consists of 14 residues. CDR1 and CDR2 (germline): SGHDN, FVKESK. DNA of the CDR3: TGTGCCAGCAGCCGAAGACAGACTAACTATGGCTACACCTTC. Amino acids: CASSRRQTNYGYTF.

The V call is TRBV7-6, the J call TRBJ2-5; 10 bases are a match to TRBD2. This CDR3 region has 17 residues. Per the germline V gene, CDR1 is SGHVS and CDR2 is FNYEAQ. The J segment lost 2 bases and the V segment lost 0 bases, leaving 6 bases of the junction unmatched. CDR3 region: CASSLARASGGQETQYF. The DNA of the CDR3 is TGTGCCAGCAGCTTAGCGCGCGCTAGCGGGGGACAAGAGACCCAGTACTTC.

The gene calls are TRBV6-4 and TRBJ2-1; unclear D gene. This CDR3 is built from 15 residues. Germline V gives CDR1 MRHNA, CDR2 SNTAGT. The V end was cut by 0 bases, the J end by 0 bases, with 6 bases between. CDR3 residues: CASSDSVSSYNEQFF. The CDR3 nucleotides are TGTGCCAGCAGTGACTCTGTTAGCTCCTACAATGAGCAGTTCTTC.

The rearrangement joins TRBV4-1 to TRBJ2-5; D is undetermined. CDR1 is MGHRA and CDR2 is YSYEKL in the germline V gene. V lost 2 bases, J lost 0 bases, and 10 bases lay in between. The CDR3 sequence is 15 residues long. CDR3 in DNA: TGCGCCAGCAGCCAACGGCTAGATAACCAAGAGACCCAGTACTTC. Residues: CASSQRLDNQETQYF.

The V call is TRBV24-1, the J call TRBJ1-2; unclear D gene. Germline V lookup: CDR1 KGHDR, CDR2 SFDVKD. Trimming removed 7 bases at V and 3 bases at J, with 8 bases between. CDR3 length: 12 amino acids. CDR3 bases: TGTGCCACCAGCGAGGATCACTATGGCTACACCTTC. It yields the protein CATSEDHYGYTF.

This clone was seen only once. V is TRBV7-2 and J is TRBJ2-5, with TRBD2 matching over 9 bases. Germline assignment: CDR1 SGHTA and CDR2 FQGNSA. This CDR3 is 16 amino acids long. V lost 5 bases, J lost 5 bases, and 12 bases stayed unmatched. The CDR3 reads CASSVSGGGFLETQYF. CDR3 coding DNA: TGTGCCAGCAGCGTTAGCGGGGGCGGATTTTTGGAGACCCAGTACTTC.

V is TRBV6-5 and J is TRBJ1-2; 7 bases map to TRBD1. Germline loops: CDR1 MNHEY, CDR2 SVGAGI. The CDR3 covers 13 residues. V lost 7 bases and J lost 2; bases outside the gene matches: 4. This CDR3 is CASTKTGNYGYTF. The CDR3 DNA is TGTGCCAGCACCAAGACAGGGAACTATGGCTACACCTTC.

The gene calls are TRBV4-2 and TRBJ1-3; 7 bases fit TRBD1. Trimming took 0 bases from V and 2 from J; bases not matched to a gene: 10. Germline V gene lookup returns CDR1 LGHNA and CDR2 YNFKEQ. This CDR3 contains 18 residues. CDR3 sequence: CASSQEPPGGNTGNTIYF. In DNA, the CDR3 is TGTGCCAGCAGCCAAGAGCCCCCAGGGGGAAACACTGGAAACACCATATATTTT.

The chain links TRBV9 to TRBJ1-1; 7 nucleotides align to TRBD1. The CDR3 spans 14 residues. V lost 4 bases to trimming and J lost 4 bases; unmatched junction nucleotides: 7. The germline V gene encodes CDR1 SGDLS and CDR2 YYNGEE. DNA of the CDR3: TGTGCCAGCAGCACCAGGGGGACTTCCACTGAAGCTTTCTTT. Amino acids: CASSTRGTSTEAFF.

V gene TRBV6-2 or TRBV6-3 combines with J gene TRBJ2-7, with unresolved D. Germline-derived CDR1 and CDR2 are MNHEY and SVGEGT. Deletions cut 3 bases from V and 3 bases from J, with 9 bases between. The CDR3 extends over 13 amino acids. DNA for the CDR3: TGTGCCAGCAGTTATGTAGAGAACTACGAGCAGTACTTC. Translated: CASSYVENYEQYF.

The chain joins TRBV7-2 to TRBJ1-5; D may be TRBD1 (5 bases). Germline V gene sequence: CDR1 SGHTA, CDR2 FQGNSA. This CDR3 is built from 17 residues. V was cut by 1 base and J by 1 base, with 14 bases left in between. The CDR3 sequence is CASSLDGRGWSNQPQHF. The CDR3 bases are TGTGCCAGCAGCTTAGACGGTAGGGGTTGGAGCAATCAGCCCCAGCATTTT.

In its sample, this clone was seen once. The rearrangement uses TRBV23-1 and TRBJ2-4, with D hard to call. TRBV23-1 is an ORF; its function is uncertain. V lost 5 bases and J 3 bases, leaving 11 bases between the germline ends. The CDR3 contains 14 residues. The CDR3 sequence: CASSFGQDKNIQYF. The CDR3 region has the DNA TGCGCCAGCAGTTTCGGCCAGGACAAAAACATTCAGTACTTC.

This chain links TRBV3-1 (or the pseudogene TRBV3-2) with TRBJ1-5; TRBD1 is a possible D gene (5 bases). The CDR3 has 15 residues. V was cut by 0 bases and J by 6 bases, with 12 bases left in between. The germline V gene has CDR1 LGHDT and CDR2 YNNKEL (reference sequence). The CDR3 is CASSQEQGRSQPQHF. CDR3 bases: TGTGCCAGCAGCCAAGAGCAGGGTCGCAGTCAGCCCCAGCATTTT.